One sample yielded the 3 T cell receptor beta chains listed below, sequenced in a study of T cell responses to AZD1222 COVID-19 vaccine. Only in-frame clones appear in the TCRdb table, and some are missing; sequencing was by immunoSEQ multiplex PCR. The data show more than 95,000 clones, less than 95% seen once. Here the sequenced sample was peripheral blood, taken on day 0 of AZD1222 vaccination. These receptors came from an adult in good health.

The chain carries TRBV3-1 (or the pseudogene TRBV3-2) and TRBJ2-7; no clear D gene. The V end lost 2 bases, the J end lost 6 bases, and 17 bases lay between the germline ends. Germline V CDR1 and CDR2: LGHDT, YNNKEL (reference sequence). There are 15 residues in the CDR3. CDR3 loop: CASSQREHLPAEQYF. The CDR3 DNA is TGTGCCAGCAGCCAACGCGAACATCTGCCTGCCGAGCAGTACTTC.

V usage is TRBV5-8 and J usage is TRBJ1-5; no definite D call. Germline V CDR1 and CDR2: SGHTS, YDEGEE. Trimming stripped 2 bases from V and 4 bases from J, with 16 bases between. The CDR3 is 16 amino acids. The CDR3 loop reads CASSLRAAPSNQPQHF. CDR3 nucleotide sequence: TGTGCCAGCAGCTTAAGGGCCGCCCCGTCTAATCAGCCCCAGCATTTT.

This chain's CDR3 is CASSVQGANTGELFF. The CDR3 DNA follows: TGTGCCAGCTCGGTACAGGGGGCGAACACCGGGGAGCTGTTTTTT. This chain uses TRBV7-9 with TRBJ2-2; 8 bases are shared with TRBD1. The CDR3 has 15 amino acids. V lost 8 bases to trimming and J lost 0 bases; unmatched junction nucleotides: 5. Per the germline V gene, CDR1 is SEHNR and CDR2 is FQNEAQ (reference sequence). The variable domain in full, completed from reference TRBV7-9 and TRBJ2-2, reads DTGVSQNPRHKITKRGQNVTFRCDPISEHNRLYWYRQTLGQGPEFLTYFQNEAQLEKSRLLSDRFSAERPKGSFSTLEIQRTEQGDSAMYLCASSVQGANTGELFFGEGSRLTVL.